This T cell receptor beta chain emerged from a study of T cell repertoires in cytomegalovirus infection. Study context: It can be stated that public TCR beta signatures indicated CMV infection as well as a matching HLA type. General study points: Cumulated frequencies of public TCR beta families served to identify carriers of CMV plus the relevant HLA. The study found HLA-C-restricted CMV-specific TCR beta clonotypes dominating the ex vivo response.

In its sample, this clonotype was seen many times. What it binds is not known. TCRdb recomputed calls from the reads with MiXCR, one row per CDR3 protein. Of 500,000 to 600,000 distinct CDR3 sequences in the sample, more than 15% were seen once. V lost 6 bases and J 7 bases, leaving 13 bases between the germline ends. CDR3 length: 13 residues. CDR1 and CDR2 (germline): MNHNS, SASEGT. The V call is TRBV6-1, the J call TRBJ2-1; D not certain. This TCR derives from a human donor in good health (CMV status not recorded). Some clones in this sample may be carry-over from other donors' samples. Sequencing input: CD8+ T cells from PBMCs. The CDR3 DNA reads TGTGCCAGCAGCTGGACCCCCGGGAATGAGCAGTTCTTC. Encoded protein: CASSWTPGNEQFF.